The sequence of this T cell receptor beta chain was determined in a study of blood T cell repertoires in COVID-19. Clones were sequenced by immunoSEQ multiplex PCR, and TCRdb holds only the in-frame ones, with some missing. The sample holds about 20,000 clones; more than 65% are singletons and the top ten take roughly 56%. The germline CDR1 and CDR2 sequences are LNHDA and SQIVND (reference sequence). This CDR3 has 12 residues. V dropped 6 bases and J dropped 3 bases, with 9 bases sitting between them. Source material: peripheral blood. The TCR comes from an elderly man with acute or convalescent COVID-19. The chain is built from TRBV19 and TRBJ2-7, with TRBD1 as a possible D gene (6 bases). The CDR3: CASSGQFYEQYF. CDR3 DNA sequence: TGTGCCAGTAGCGGACAGTTCTACGAGCAGTACTTC. Variable domain in full (rest from reference TRBV19 and TRBJ2-7): DGGITQSPKYLFRKEGQNVTLSCEQNLNHDAMYWYRQDPGQGLRLIYYSQIVNDFQKGDIAEGYSVSREKKESFPLTVTSAQKNPTAFYLCASSGQFYEQYFGPGTRLTVT.